A single sample gave rise to the 31 T cell receptor beta chains below, sequenced in a study of breast tumors, draining lymph nodes, adjacent tissues. Breast cancer patients provided tissue from their axillary draining lymph nodes. Each CDR3 protein is one row after TCRdb ran MiXCR on the multiplex PCR reads. The repertoire includes fewer than 85,000 distinct CDR3 sequences, approximately 19% of them detected once, and around 2.5% sits in the top ten. Sequenced input: axillary lymph node tissue. The source is a female donor with breast cancer. Some clones in this sample may be carry-over from other donors' samples.

Regarding this clonotype: A much more abundant neighbour one base away suggests this may be a read error. V usage is TRBV6-2 or TRBV6-3 and J usage is TRBJ2-1; TRBD1 might be the D (6 bases). Germline CDR1 MNHEY, CDR2 SVGEGT. The CDR3 contains 14 residues. CDR3 residues: CASSRAGQYSEQFF. The DNA of the CDR3 is TGTGCCAGCAGTAGGGCAGGACAGTACAGTGAGCAGTTCTTC.

This clonotype was detected ten times or more. This chain joins TRBV19 and TRBJ2-1; 14 bases align to TRBD2. The germline CDR1 and CDR2 sequences are LNHDA and SQIVND (reference sequence). V lost 9 bases, J lost 9 bases, and 4 bases stayed unmatched. CDR3 length equals 13 residues. The chain's CDR3 is CASGTSGSSEQFF. CDR3 DNA sequence: TGTGCCAGCGGGACTAGCGGGAGTAGTGAGCAGTTCTTC.

This clonotype was recorded many times. The rearrangement joins TRBV5-6 to TRBJ2-3; possibly TRBD1 for D (6 bases). Trimming took 5 bases from V and 4 from J, leaving 14 bases between them. The CDR3 sequence is 14 residues long. The germline V gene encodes CDR1 SGHDT and CDR2 YYEEEE. The CDR3 is CASRATRGSDTQYF. Here the CDR3 DNA reads TGTGCCAGCAGGGCTACCAGGGGTTCAGATACGCAGTATTTT.

The sample holds a few counts of this clonotype. A much more abundant neighbour one base away suggests this may be a read error. The chain recombines TRBV20-1 with TRBJ2-3; unclear D gene. Germline CDR1 reads DFQATT; CDR2 reads SNEGSKA (reference sequence). This CDR3 has 12 amino acids. CDR3 amino acids: CRASKRTDTQYF. DNA for the CDR3: TGCAGAGCTAGTAAGAGGACAGATACGCAGTATTTT.

This clonotype was seen ten or more times. Sequence at one end of the junction differs from germline and may be a read error. The chain joins TRBV10-3 to TRBJ2-7, with D unresolved. The germline V gene has CDR1 ENHRY and CDR2 SYGVKD. The CDR3 has 11 amino acids. CDR3 amino acids: CAIREYYEQYF. In DNA, the CDR3 is TGTGCCATCAGGGAGTACTACGAGCAGTACTTC.

The table lists this clonotype with many counts. The chain carries TRBV19 and TRBJ1-6; 7 nucleotides align to TRBD1. V lost 5 bases to trimming and J lost 6 bases; unmatched junction nucleotides: 7. CDR3 length: 15 residues. Germline V CDR1 and CDR2: LNHDA, SQIVND (reference sequence). CDR3 amino acids: CASSLTGDGNSPLHF. The CDR3 nucleotides read TGTGCCAGTAGTCTTACAGGGGATGGTAATTCACCCCTCCACTTT.

This clonotype was seen ten or more times. The chain has TRBV20-1 and TRBJ2-5, with 10 nucleotides matching TRBD1. Trimming removed 7 bases from V and 5 bases from J; junction bases left unmatched: 13. The CDR3 runs to 15 residues. From germline, CDR1 is DFQATT and CDR2 SNEGSKA (reference sequence). CDR3 DNA: TGCAGTGTTCCAAGGAGGACAGGGGGAACGGAGACCCAGTACTTC. Encoded protein: CSVPRRTGGTETQYF.

The chain couples TRBV27 to TRBJ1-1, with 8 bases identical to TRBD1. Germline values: CDR1 MNHEY, CDR2 SMNVEV (reference sequence). The V gene end was trimmed by 0 bases and the J gene end by 11 bases; junction bases not matched to a gene: 5. The CDR3 is made up of 13 amino acids. The CDR3 bases are TGTGCCAGCAGTTTATCAGGACAGGGCTATGCTTTCTTT. Translated: CASSLSGQGYAFF.

With regard to this clonotype: Being one base from a much bigger clone, this may be a read error. The J gene is TRBJ2-1, the V gene TRBV20-1; 8 bases align to TRBD2. This CDR3 comprises 12 residues. Germline V gives CDR1 DFQATT, CDR2 SNEGSKA (reference sequence). In DNA, the CDR3 is TGCGGTGCGAATACCGGGGGGGAGGAGCAGTTCTTC. Residues: CGANTGGEEQFF.

In its sample, this clonotype was seen a few times. Just one base apart from a much larger clone, this may be a read error. The chain has TRBV5-1 and TRBJ2-5; D remains unclear. The CDR3 sequence is 13 residues long. Trimming removed 3 bases from V and 7 bases from J, with 13 bases in between. The germline V gene has CDR1 SGHRS and CDR2 YFSETQ. For the CDR3, the DNA is TGCGCCAGCAGCTACGAGTGGGAAGGGACCCAGTACTTC. Encoded protein: CASSYEWEGTQYF. The variable domain in full, with the rest retrieved from reference TRBV5-1 and TRBJ2-5, is KAGVTQTPRYLIKTRGQQVTLSCSPISGHRSVSWYQQTPGQGLQFLFEYFSETQRNKGNFPGRFSGRQFSNSRSEMNVSTLELGDSALYLCASSYEWEGTQYFGPGTRLLVL.

Ten or more counts support this clonotype. The V and J genes are TRBV20-1 and TRBJ2-1, with 13 bases fitting TRBD2. This CDR3 has 13 residues. CDR1 and CDR2 from the germline V gene are DFQATT and SNEGSKA (reference sequence). Trimming cost V 0 bases and J 12 bases; bases outside gene matches: 2. The CDR3 loop is CSAREGTSGMQFF. DNA of the CDR3: TGCAGTGCTAGAGAAGGGACTAGCGGGATGCAGTTCTTC.

This clonotype appeared many times. Here the CDR3 reads CASRPGPSSWGEQFF. The CDR3 nucleotides read TGTGCCAGCAGACCCGGACCTTCTAGTTGGGGCGAGCAGTTCTTC. The rearrangement links TRBV6-6 to TRBJ2-1; maybe TRBD1 (5 bases). Germline V gene data show CDR1 as MNHNY and CDR2 as SVGAGI (reference sequence). The CDR3 is 15 amino acids. V was pared by 6 bases and J by 10 bases, with 22 bases between.

The chain employs TRBV4-1 and TRBJ2-1; D gene uncertain. Between the trimmed V and J ends, which lost 0 bases and 8 bases, there was a span of 14 bases. Germline-derived CDR1 and CDR2 are MGHRA and YSYEKL. There are 15 residues in the CDR3. The CDR3 DNA reads as TGCGCCAGCAGCCAAGATCAATTAGGGTACGATGAGCAGTTCTTC. It yields the protein CASSQDQLGYDEQFF.

This clonotype was observed many times. This rearrangement joins TRBV7-6 to TRBJ1-3, with unresolved D. The CDR3 extends over 13 amino acids. The germline gives CDR1 SGHVS, CDR2 FNYEAQ. The V gene lost 5 bases and the J gene lost 0 bases, with 5 bases spanning the gap. The CDR3 reads CASSLLSGNTIYF. As DNA, the CDR3 is TGTGCCAGCAGCCTACTCTCTGGAAACACCATATATTTT.

This clonotype was seen repeatedly, ten times or more. The chain couples TRBV28 to TRBJ1-6; tentatively, D is TRBD1 (5 bases). The CDR3 contains 14 residues. V lost 5 bases to trimming and J lost 9 bases, with 14 bases between them. Per germline, CDR1 MDHEN and CDR2 SYDVKM. As DNA, the CDR3 is TGTGCCAGCAGTCTCCAGGGTATGAGTTCACCCCTCCACTTT. Its translation: CASSLQGMSSPLHF.

This clonotype showed up many times. The J gene is TRBJ1-2, the V gene TRBV5-4; unclear D gene. V was shortened by 1 base and J by 7 bases, with 14 bases between the two germline ends. CDR3 length equals 14 residues. Looked up from germline, CDR1 is SGHNT and CDR2 is YYREEE (reference sequence). Here the CDR3 reads CASSLILETFGYTF. CDR3 in DNA: TGTGCCAGCAGCTTGATTTTAGAGACCTTTGGCTACACCTTC.

V gene TRBV28 combines with J gene TRBJ2-7, with 8 bases matching TRBD1. The CDR3 is 13 residues long. V lost 11 bases to trimming and J lost 4 bases; unmatched junction nucleotides: 10. Germline-derived CDR1 and CDR2 are MDHEN and SYDVKM. DNA of the CDR3: TGTGCCGCTCCCCCGACAGGGGTGTACGAGCAGTACTTC. This translates into CAAPPTGVYEQYF.

This chain links TRBV3-2 with TRBJ2-1; the D call in the table, TRBD2, was not verified against the DNA. TRBV3-2 is flagged as a pseudogene. There are 17 residues in the CDR3. CDR3 residues: CASSQESTSGDYNEQFF. DNA of the CDR3: TGTGCCAGCAGCCAAGAGTCGACTAGCGGCGACTACAATGAGCAGTTCTTC.

This clonotype came up many times. For the CDR3, the DNA is TGTGCCAGTAGTTGGACCCTAACCTACGAGCAGTACTTC. Its translation is CASSWTLTYEQYF. The chain carries TRBV19 and TRBJ2-7; unclear D gene. The CDR3 has 13 amino acids. The germline V gene encodes CDR1 LNHDA and CDR2 SQIVND (reference sequence). Trimming took 5 bases from V and 2 from J, leaving 10 bases between them.

This clonotype was seen a handful of times. This chain joins TRBV19 and TRBJ1-5; TRBD1 is a possible D gene (6 bases). The length of the CDR3 is 17 residues. The germline gives CDR1 LNHDA, CDR2 SQIVND (reference sequence). V dropped 1 base and J dropped 4 bases, with 17 bases sitting between them. CDR3 amino acids: CASSIVWGAGENQPQHF. CDR3 DNA: TGTGCCAGTAGTATAGTTTGGGGCGCAGGGGAGAATCAGCCCCAGCATTTT.

This clonotype was recorded many times. The J gene is TRBJ2-3, the V gene TRBV5-1; TRBD2 agrees at 11 bases. CDR1 SGHRS and CDR2 YFSETQ come from the germline V gene. The CDR3 is 17 amino acids. Trimming removed 1 base from V and 6 bases from J; junction bases left unmatched: 10. The CDR3 sequence: CASSLKGTSGNLDTQYF. CDR3 in DNA: TGCGCCAGCAGCTTGAAAGGGACTAGCGGTAACCTTGATACGCAGTATTTT.

As to this clonotype: With a much larger clone just one base away, this may be a read error. The gene calls are TRBV5-1 and TRBJ2-1; D is possibly TRBD1 (6 bases). The germline gives CDR1 SGHRS, CDR2 YFSETQ. CDR3 length equals 16 residues. V lost 3 bases and J 0 bases, leaving 13 bases between the germline ends. DNA for the CDR3: TGCGCCAGCAGCTCGGACGGGGACACCTCCTACAATGAGCAGTTCTTC. It specifies CASSSDGDTSYNEQFF.

Ten or more counts support this clonotype. This CDR3 reads CSARDRGVQGSYGYTF. DNA of the CDR3: TGCAGTGCTAGAGATCGTGGGGTACAGGGCTCCTATGGCTACACCTTC. The gene calls are TRBV20-1 and TRBJ1-2, with a possible D match to TRBD1 (6 bases). The CDR3 loop spans 16 amino acids. Trimming pared 0 bases from V and 4 bases from J, leaving 18 bases between. Germline V gene sequence: CDR1 DFQATT, CDR2 SNEGSKA (reference sequence).

On this clonotype: A read error may explain this, as a much larger clone is one base away. This sequence joins TRBV9 and TRBJ1-3; the match to TRBD1 covers 8 bases. Germline CDR1 and CDR2: SGDLS and YYNGEE. Trimming cost V 3 bases and J 2 bases; bases outside gene matches: 7. The CDR3 is 16 residues long. CDR3 sequence (DNA): TGTGCCAGCAGCGCCCAGGGGGCTGTTCCTGGAAACACCATATATTTT. Protein sequence: CASSAQGAVPGNTIYF. The full variable domain, with the rest looked up from reference TRBV9 and TRBJ1-3, is DSGVTQTPKHLITATGQRVTLRCSPRSGDLSVYWYQQSLDQGLQFLIQYYNGEERAKGNILERFSAQQFPDLHSELNLSSLELGDSALYFCASSAQGAVPGNTIYFGEGSWLTVV.

This clonotype was detected ten times or more. The V and J genes are TRBV15 and TRBJ2-3; D call uncertain. CDR1 LNHNV and CDR2 YYDKDF come from the germline V gene (reference sequence). The CDR3 is 14 residues long. The V gene lost 1 base and the J gene lost 0 bases, with 5 bases spanning the gap. This chain's CDR3 is CATSRGMSTDTQYF. CDR3 nucleotide sequence: TGTGCCACCAGCAGAGGAATGAGCACAGATACGCAGTATTTT. Supplemented by reference TRBV15 and TRBJ2-3, the full variable domain reads DAMVIQNPRYQVTQFGKPVTLSCSQTLNHNVMYWYQQKSSQAPKLLFHYYDKDFNNEADTPDNFQSRRPNTSFCFLDIRSPGLGDTAMYLCATSRGMSTDTQYFGPGTRLTVL.

In the case of this clonotype: Possible read error: a much larger clone is one base away. As the CDR3 is not closed by the conserved phenylalanine or tryptophan, this likely results from a read error. The chain is built from TRBV6-1 and TRBJ1-2; 7 bases are shared with TRBD1. Germline V gene lookup returns CDR1 MNHNS and CDR2 SASEGT. The V gene end was trimmed by 8 bases and the J gene end by 2 bases; junction bases not matched to a gene: 11. The CDR3 is 15 residues long. CDR3: CASRDSYFLNYGYTS. The CDR3 coding sequence is TGTGCCAGCCGGGACAGTTACTTTCTGAACTATGGCTACACCTCC.

The table lists this clonotype with many counts. The chain employs TRBV27 and TRBJ2-5; TRBD1 might be the D (5 bases). Germline-derived CDR1 and CDR2 are MNHEY and SMNVEV (reference sequence). CDR3 length equals 13 residues. V shed 3 bases and J shed 1 base, with 6 bases lying between them. This CDR3 is CASSFTGQETQYF. In DNA, the CDR3 is TGTGCCAGCAGTTTTACAGGCCAAGAGACCCAGTACTTC.

CDR3 DNA sequence: TGTGCCAGCAGCGTAGGGACAGGGGGCGAGGTTCCCGGGGAGCTGTTTTTT. Encoded protein: CASSVGTGGEVPGELFF. This sequence joins TRBV9 and TRBJ2-2, with TRBD1 identical over 11 bases. With 0 bases clipped from V and 6 bases from J, the junction kept 7 bases outside the gene matches. Germline CDR1 reads SGDLS; CDR2 reads YYNGEE. CDR3 length equals 17 residues.

This clonotype came up many times. The chain has TRBV20-1 and TRBJ2-7; D may match TRBD1 or TRBD2 (7 bases each). Germline CDR1 DFQATT, CDR2 SNEGSKA (reference sequence). CDR3 length: 11 residues. Between the trimmed V and J ends, which lost 7 bases and 4 bases, there was a span of 11 bases. The chain's CDR3 is CSGRGGYEQYF. The DNA of the CDR3 is TGCAGTGGCAGGGGGGGGTACGAGCAGTACTTC.

This clonotype turned up a few times. The rearrangement joins TRBV6-6 to TRBJ1-5; D unclear. Germline assignment: CDR1 MNHNY and CDR2 SVGAGI (reference sequence). The CDR3 extends over 13 amino acids. The ends were cut back, 6 bases at V and 1 base at J, with 7 bases in the middle. The CDR3 DNA reads TGTGCCAGCAGCCGCGGCAGCAATCAGCCCCAGCATTTT. Amino acids: CASSRGSNQPQHF.

The V gene is TRBV6-2 or TRBV6-3, the J gene TRBJ2-2; D gene ambiguous. Germline assignment: CDR1 MNHEY and CDR2 SVGEGT. V lost 0 bases, J lost 1 base, and 15 bases lay in between. The CDR3 contains 18 residues. CDR3 bases: TGTGCCAGCAGTTACTCGCTCGTCAGCCTAGGGAACACCGGGGAGCTGTTTTTT. Translating gives CASSYSLVSLGNTGELFF.